This T cell receptor beta chain comes out of a study of OX40 agonist ivuxolimab in advanced cancers. Across the whole study: One hepatocellular carcinoma and two cutaneous melanoma patients partially responded.

Generated by immunoSEQ multiplex PCR, the TCRdb table keeps only in-frame clones and is missing some. The sample shows 20,000 to 30,000 clones, about 80% of them seen only once. Germline-derived CDR1 and CDR2 are MNHNS and SASEGT. This CDR3 comprises 15 residues. J was trimmed by 2 bases and V by 1 base; bases with no gene match: 0. Any history of autoimmune disease or systemic immunosuppression disqualified patients. Blood specimens came from baseline, cycle 4 day 1, and cycle 7 day 1. On this clone: Its matching antigen is unknown.

Study-wide results and caveats: Averaged across samples, CD8+ T cells carried more expanded clones than CD4+ did.

The material sequenced was CD4+ or CD8+ T cells sorted from blood, taken in a trial of the OX40 agonist ivuxolimab. V gene TRBV6-1 combines with J gene TRBJ2-7, with 12 bases fitting TRBD2. The receptor comes from an adult with an advanced solid tumor such as melanoma, head and neck, liver or kidney cancer. CDR3 amino acids: CASSEGLAGAYEQYF. CDR3 bases: TGTGCCAGCAGTGAAGGACTAGCGGGGGCCTACGAGCAGTACTTC.